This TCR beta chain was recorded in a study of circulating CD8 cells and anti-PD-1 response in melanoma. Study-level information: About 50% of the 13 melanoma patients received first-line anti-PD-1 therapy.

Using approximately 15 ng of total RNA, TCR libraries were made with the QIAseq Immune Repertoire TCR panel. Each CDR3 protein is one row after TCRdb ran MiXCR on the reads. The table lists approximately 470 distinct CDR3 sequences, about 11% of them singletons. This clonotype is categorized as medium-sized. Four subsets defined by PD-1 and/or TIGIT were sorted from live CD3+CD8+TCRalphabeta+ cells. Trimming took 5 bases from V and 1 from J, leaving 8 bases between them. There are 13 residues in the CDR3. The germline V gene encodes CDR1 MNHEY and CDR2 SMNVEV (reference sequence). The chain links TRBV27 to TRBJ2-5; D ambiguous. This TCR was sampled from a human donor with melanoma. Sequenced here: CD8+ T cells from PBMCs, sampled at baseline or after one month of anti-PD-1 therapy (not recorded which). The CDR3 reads CASSRVVQETQYF. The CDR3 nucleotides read TGTGCCAGCAGTCGGGTAGTCCAAGAGACCCAGTACTTC.